Listed here are 18 T cell receptor beta chains from one sample, sequenced in a study of T cell responses to AZD1222 COVID-19 vaccine (dated by TCRdb to 2020 to 2023). To prepare the library, the immunoSEQ multiplex PCR assay was applied. Sourced from immuneACCESS, this table was stored by TCRdb with only in-frame sequences that have V and J called. A share of the clones is absent; for the studies checked, an unresolved V gene accounts for under half, and the remainder has no known explanation. The table for this sample lists roughly 95,000 clones; 85% to 90% of them were counted only once. 2.5% to 3% of the sample lies in the top ten. The sample's time point label, decoded: baseline before first vaccination. This specimen consisted of peripheral blood, obtained on day 0 of AZD1222 vaccination. The receptors originated from an adult in good health.

This chain connects TRBV7-6 to TRBJ2-1, with D tentatively TRBD1 or TRBD2 (5 bases each). Germline CDR1 reads SGHVS; CDR2 reads FNYEAQ. Trimming shortened V by 4 bases and J by 12 bases, and 13 bases separated the two germline ends. The CDR3 spans 12 residues. Here the CDR3 DNA reads TGTGCCAGCAGCTGGGACGGAGAGGGGCAGTTCTTC. It codes for CASSWDGEGQFF.

This clone came up once. CDR3 loop: CASSQVRRGMGQPGTEAFF. In DNA form, the CDR3 reads TGTGCCAGCAGCCAAGTTCGCCGTGGGATGGGACAGCCGGGAACTGAAGCTTTCTTT. V usage is TRBV28 and J usage is TRBJ1-1, with TRBD1 matching 7 bases. Germline CDR1 and CDR2: MDHEN and SYDVKM. The CDR3 is made up of 19 amino acids. Trimming took 6 bases from V and 5 from J; bases not matched to a gene: 24.

V and J are TRBV11-2 and TRBJ1-4, with a tentative D call TRBD1 (5 bases). V lost 0 bases to trimming and J lost 3 bases, with 11 bases between them. The CDR3 loop spans 16 amino acids. Germline V gene sequence: CDR1 SGHAT, CDR2 FQNNGV. This CDR3 is CASSLDLREANEKLFF. The CDR3 coding sequence is TGTGCCAGCAGCTTAGATCTCAGGGAAGCTAATGAAAAACTGTTTTTT.

V gene TRBV7-9 combines with J gene TRBJ2-1, with a possible D match to TRBD1 (6 bases). V was trimmed by 6 bases and J by 6 bases, leaving 21 bases between them. Germline loops: CDR1 SEHNR, CDR2 FQNEAQ (reference sequence). This CDR3 contains 16 residues. The CDR3 nucleotides are TGTGCCAGCAGGCAAACAACAGGGTCCTTCGCCAATGAGCAGTTCTTC. Protein sequence: CASRQTTGSFANEQFF.

The J gene is TRBJ2-7, the V gene TRBV4-1; D not certain. Trimming took off 3 bases at V and 2 bases at J, with 11 bases between the two ends. The CDR3 consists of 14 residues. Germline V gene sequence: CDR1 MGHRA, CDR2 YSYEKL. The CDR3 region has the DNA TGCGCCAGCAGCCAGAACACGAGAACCTACGAGCAGTACTTC. It encodes CASSQNTRTYEQYF.

This chain joins TRBV27 and TRBJ2-3; TRBD2 matches at 8 bases. Germline V CDR1 and CDR2: MNHEY, SMNVEV (reference sequence). Trimming took 4 bases from V and 0 from J; bases not matched to a gene: 6. This CDR3 is built from 16 residues. The chain's CDR3 is CASSSYSGGSTDTQYF. In DNA, the CDR3 is TGTGCCAGCAGTTCCTACTCGGGAGGGAGCACAGATACGCAGTATTTT.

The chain's CDR3 is CASSQKGARTEAFF. The DNA for the CDR3 is TGTGCCAGCAGCCAAAAAGGGGCGCGCACTGAAGCTTTCTTT. The chain uses TRBV3-1 (or the pseudogene TRBV3-2) and TRBJ1-1; D possibly corresponds to TRBD1 (5 bases). Germline lookup yields CDR1 LGHDT and CDR2 YNNKEL (reference sequence). The CDR3 has 14 residues. The germline V and J ends were trimmed by 2 bases and 4 bases, with 11 bases remaining between them.

V is TRBV3-1 (or the pseudogene TRBV3-2) and J is TRBJ2-1; no definite D call. The CDR3 extends over 14 amino acids. V was trimmed by 4 bases and J by 10 bases, leaving 17 bases between them. In germline, CDR1 is LGHDT, CDR2 YNNKEL (reference sequence). CDR3 loop: CASSLARPAQEQFF. The CDR3 DNA follows: TGTGCCAGCAGCCTGGCACGGCCAGCTCAGGAGCAGTTCTTC.

V usage is TRBV7-2 and J usage is TRBJ1-2; 8 bases are a match to TRBD1. This CDR3 is built from 15 residues. Germline V lookup: CDR1 SGHTA, CDR2 FQGNSA. The V gene end was trimmed by 1 base and the J gene end by 4 bases; junction bases not matched to a gene: 5. The CDR3 bases are TGTGCCAGCAGCTTAGGAGGGCAGGGGGCCTATGGCTACACCTTC. It yields the protein CASSLGGQGAYGYTF.

The gene calls are TRBV11-2 and TRBJ1-1; no reliable D call. This CDR3 spans 14 amino acids. V lost 3 bases and J 3 bases, leaving 11 bases between the germline ends. Germline-derived CDR1 and CDR2 are SGHAT and FQNNGV. In nucleotides, the CDR3 is TGTGCCAGCAGCTTCGCTTTGGTGGACACTGAAGCTTTCTTT. Amino acids: CASSFALVDTEAFF.

This rearrangement joins TRBV20-1 to TRBJ2-5, with TRBD2 identical over 11 bases. The last part of the DNA fits TRBJ2-7 better; the J call may be wrong. Germline CDR1 DFQATT, CDR2 SNEGSKA (reference sequence). The CDR3 has 16 amino acids. The CDR3 loop reads CSASPIAGGPVYEQYF. In nucleotides, the CDR3 is TGCAGTGCTAGTCCGATAGCGGGAGGGCCTGTCTACGAGCAGTACTTC.

V and J are TRBV27 and TRBJ1-3; D is uncertain. The CDR3 is 15 amino acids. The V end was cut by 0 bases, the J end by 0 bases, with 6 bases between. Germline V gene sequence: CDR1 MNHEY, CDR2 SMNVEV (reference sequence). The CDR3 sequence is CASSLSGYSGNTIYF. DNA of the CDR3: TGTGCCAGCAGTTTATCAGGATACTCTGGAAACACCATATATTTT.

The CDR3 protein is CSVGQGPNEQYF. The CDR3 DNA reads as TGCAGCGTAGGACAGGGGCCCAACGAGCAGTACTTC. The V gene is TRBV29-1, the J gene TRBJ2-7, with 9 bases identical to TRBD1. V lost 6 bases to trimming and J lost 5 bases; unmatched junction nucleotides: 5. CDR1 is SQVTM and CDR2 is ANQGSEA in the germline V gene. The CDR3 has 12 residues.

The J gene is TRBJ2-3, the V gene TRBV28; 7 bases are a match to TRBD1. The CDR3 runs 17 residues. Germline CDR1 is MDHEN and CDR2 is SYDVKM. Trimming took 7 bases from V and 2 from J; bases not matched to a gene: 15. The CDR3 DNA follows: TGTGCCAGCACCCGGACAGGAGGTGGGTGGGTCACAGATACGCAGTATTTT. Amino acid sequence: CASTRTGGGWVTDTQYF.

The chain links TRBV25-1 to TRBJ1-2, with D possibly TRBD1 on 6 matching bases. Germline V gene data show CDR1 as MGHDK and CDR2 as SYGVNS. The CDR3 has 13 residues. Trimming took 4 bases from V and 5 from J, leaving 11 bases between them. The CDR3 region has the DNA TGTGCCAGCAGTGCCTCCACAGGGTATGGCTACACCTTC. Translating gives CASSASTGYGYTF.

This clone was seen just once. The chain uses TRBV10-3 and TRBJ2-3; D possibly matches TRBD1 or TRBD2 (5 bases each). The CDR3 length is 15 residues. Per the germline V gene, CDR1 is ENHRY and CDR2 is SYGVKD. The V end was cut by 6 bases, the J end by 0 bases, with 13 bases between. CDR3 in amino acids: CAISSGTDSTDTQYF. DNA of the CDR3: TGTGCCATCAGCTCCGGGACGGATAGCACAGATACGCAGTATTTT.

The rearrangement links TRBV28 to TRBJ2-6, with TRBD1 matching over 8 bases. CDR3 size: 17 residues. The trim removed 1 base at V and 4 bases at J, leaving 6 bases unmatched. Germline assignment: CDR1 MDHEN and CDR2 SYDVKM. The DNA for the CDR3 is TGTGCCAGCAGTTTATATCAGGGGGCGGGAGGGGCCAACGTCCTGACTTTC. Translating it yields CASSLYQGAGGANVLTF.

CDR3 protein: CASRWQVTSGYNEQFF. CDR3 nucleotides: TGTGCCAGCAGGTGGCAGGTGACTAGCGGATACAATGAGCAGTTCTTC. V gene TRBV2 combines with J gene TRBJ2-1; 9 nucleotides match TRBD2. The CDR3 is 16 amino acids. With V trimmed by 6 bases and J by 4 bases, 10 bases remained unmatched. Germline-derived CDR1 and CDR2 are SNHLY and FYNNEI.